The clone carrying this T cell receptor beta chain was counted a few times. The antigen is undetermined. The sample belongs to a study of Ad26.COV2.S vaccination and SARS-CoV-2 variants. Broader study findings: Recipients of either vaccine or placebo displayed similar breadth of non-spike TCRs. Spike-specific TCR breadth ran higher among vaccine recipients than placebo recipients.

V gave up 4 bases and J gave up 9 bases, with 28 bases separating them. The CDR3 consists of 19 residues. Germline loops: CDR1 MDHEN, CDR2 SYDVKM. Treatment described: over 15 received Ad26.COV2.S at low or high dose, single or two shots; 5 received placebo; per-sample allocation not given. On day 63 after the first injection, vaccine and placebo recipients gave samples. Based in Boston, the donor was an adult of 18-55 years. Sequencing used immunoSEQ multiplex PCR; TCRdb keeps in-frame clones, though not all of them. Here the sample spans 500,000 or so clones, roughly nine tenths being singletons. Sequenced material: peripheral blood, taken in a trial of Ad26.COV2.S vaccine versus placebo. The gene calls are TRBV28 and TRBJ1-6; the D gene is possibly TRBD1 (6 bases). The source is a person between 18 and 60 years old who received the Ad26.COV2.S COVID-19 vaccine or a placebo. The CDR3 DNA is TGTGCCAGCAGTTCCCCTTTTTGGACAGACTATCCCGAGAGTTCACCCCTCCACTTT. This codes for CASSSPFWTDYPESSPLHF.